A single sample is the source of the 5 T cell receptor beta chains below, sequenced in a study of T cells after yellow fever vaccination. Via MiXCR, TCRdb re-called the 5' RACE reads, giving one row per CDR3 protein. The sample carries about 260,000 distinct CDR3 sequences, around 3.5% recorded once. Sample: PBMCs, taken 15 days after the yellow fever booster vaccination. These TCRs come from a man between 18 and 35 years old who received the YFV17D yellow fever vaccine.

This clonotype has a count of ten or more. This rearrangement joins TRBV4-2 to TRBJ2-1, with 8 bases that match TRBD2. Germline loops: CDR1 LGHNA, CDR2 YNFKEQ. J lost 3 bases, V lost 3 bases, and 4 bases had no gene match. The CDR3 sequence is 15 residues long. In nucleotides, the CDR3 is TGTGCCAGCAGCCAGACGGGGGGGTTCTACAATGAGCAGTTCTTC. It yields the protein CASSQTGGFYNEQFF.

This clonotype was found many times. The chain has TRBV5-1 and TRBJ2-5; D is uncertain. The CDR3 loop spans 14 amino acids. In germline, CDR1 is SGHRS, CDR2 YFSETQ. The V end lost 1 base, the J end lost 0 bases, and 7 bases lay between the germline ends. The DNA of the CDR3 is TGCGCCAGCAGCTTGTACAGCTACCAAGAGACCCAGTACTTC. Protein product: CASSLYSYQETQYF. Filled out from reference TRBV5-1 and TRBJ2-5, the complete variable domain reads KAGVTQTPRYLIKTRGQQVTLSCSPISGHRSVSWYQQTPGQGLQFLFEYFSETQRNKGNFPGRFSGRQFSNSRSEMNVSTLELGDSALYLCASSLYSYQETQYFGPGTRLLVL.

This clonotype has more than one count but fewer than ten. The genes are TRBV6-5 and TRBJ1-5; D is undetermined. Germline lookup yields CDR1 MNHEY and CDR2 SVGAGI. This CDR3 spans 12 amino acids. Trimming took 8 bases from V and 4 from J, leaving 9 bases between them. Here the CDR3 reads CASGPGNQPQHF. CDR3 nucleotides: TGTGCCAGCGGGCCGGGGAATCAGCCCCAGCATTTT.

This clonotype was seen ten or more times. The chain employs TRBV5-1 and TRBJ2-3, with 14 bases identical to TRBD2. Trimming at V came to 0 bases and at J to 4 bases, leaving 1 base not matched to a gene. The CDR3 is 16 amino acids. Germline V gene lookup returns CDR1 SGHRS and CDR2 YFSETQ. CDR3 DNA sequence: TGCGCCAGCAGCTTGGTGACTAGCGGGGGGGCAGATACGCAGTATTTT. It codes for CASSLVTSGGADTQYF.

This clonotype was counted at least ten times. The chain has TRBV24-1 and TRBJ2-1; D not certain. The CDR3 length is 13 residues. V gave up 3 bases and J gave up 5 bases, with 7 bases separating them. The V gene's germline CDR1 is KGHDR and CDR2 SFDVKD. The CDR3 here is CATSDPADNEQFF. The CDR3 coding sequence is TGTGCCACCAGTGATCCCGCTGACAATGAGCAGTTCTTC.